The rows below give T cell receptor beta chains drawn from one sample of a study of blood T cell repertoires in COVID-19. TCRdb's table, derived via immunoSEQ multiplex PCR, lists solely in-frame clones and lacks some. The table lists 100,000 to 150,000 clones, around 89% of them singletons. Sequencing was performed on peripheral blood. These receptors all come from a man aged 45-60 years with acute or convalescent COVID-19. CDR3s include the opening cysteine and the closing phenylalanine or tryptophan. Fields, in order: D gene, J gene, V gene, clone size, CDR3 DNA, CDR3 protein. The D gene is left open where the match is weak. Size is omitted from some rows. Given values are once, few, many or a class for expanded clones.

>TRBD1|TRBJ2-7|TRBV6-5|NA
TGTGCCAGCAGTTCGATCCGGGACAGGGGGCAAAGGGAGCAGTACTTC
CASSSIRDRGQREQYF
>NA|TRBJ2-1|TRBV14|NA
TGTGCCAGCAGCACACAGGGTTCATTTTACAATGAGCAGTTCTTC
CASSTQGSFYNEQFF
>TRBD1|TRBJ2-1|TRBV7-7|NA
TGTGCTAGCAGCTCAGGGGGCTCCTACAATGAGCAGTTCTTC
CASSSGGSYNEQFF
>NA|TRBJ1-4|TRBV3-1/TRBV3-2|once
TGTGCCAGCAGCCAAGCCTCCAGGGCTCATGAAAAACTGTTTTTT
CASSQASRAHEKLFF
>NA|TRBJ2-3|TRBV5-1|once
TGCGCCAGCAGAACAGGGCCCGCAGATACGCAGTATTTT
CASRTGPADTQYF
>NA|TRBJ1-1|TRBV29-1|few
TGCAGCGGGACATTGGACACTGAAGCTTTCTTT
CSGTLDTEAFF
>TRBD1|TRBJ2-7|TRBV3-1/TRBV3-2|NA
TGTGCCAGCAGTTATGGGACAGGGGCCTACGAGCAGTACTTC
CASSYGTGAYEQYF
>TRBD1|TRBJ1-2|TRBV5-8|NA
TGTGCCAGCAGCTCCCGGGACAGTGATGGCTACACCTTC
CASSSRDSDGYTF
>TRBD1|TRBJ1-1|TRBV6-5|NA
TGTGCCAGCAGGACCCGGAACAGGGGGCACACTGAAGCTTTCTTT
CASRTRNRGHTEAFF
>TRBD2|TRBJ2-1|TRBV5-1|NA
TGCGCCAGCAGGAAGGGACTAGCGGACAATGAGCAGTTCTTC
CASRKGLADNEQFF
>TRBD1|TRBJ2-2|TRBV6-4|NA
TGTGCCAGCAGTGACTTTCCCCCGGGACAGGGGTCCGGGGAGCTGTTTTTT
CASSDFPPGQGSGELFF
>TRBD2|TRBJ2-3|TRBV23-1|NA
TGCGCCAGCACCCAACTAGCGGAGCTCTTTTCATACACAGATACGCAGTATTTT
CASTQLAELFSYTDTQYF
>NA|TRBJ1-5|TRBV4-1|NA
TGCGCCAGCAGCCAAGGTTCAGTTGGCAATCAGCCCCAGCATTTT
CASSQGSVGNQPQHF
>TRBD1|TRBJ1-1|TRBV5-8|NA
TGTGCCAGCAGCTCCGGCACGAGGACAGGGGGCATTACTGAAGCTTTCTTT
CASSSGTRTGGITEAFF
>TRBD2|TRBJ2-1|TRBV5-1|NA
TGCGCCAGCAGCTTATTAAACGGCGGGGGCTCCTACAATGAGCAGTTCTTC
CASSLLNGGGSYNEQFF
>NA|TRBJ1-1|TRBV3-1/TRBV3-2|NA
TGTGCCAGCAGCCATACACAGGGAAACACTGAAGCTTTCTTT
CASSHTQGNTEAFF
>TRBD1|TRBJ1-1|TRBV24-1|NA
TGTGCCACCAGTGATGGACAGGGCGCGAACACTGAAGCTTTCTTT
CATSDGQGANTEAFF
>NA|TRBJ2-4|TRBV28|NA
TGTGCCAGCAGCCCTGGCGGGGTTGGAGGAAACATTCAGTACTTC
CASSPGGVGGNIQYF
>TRBD1|TRBJ2-5|TRBV19|NA
TGTGCCACCAAGGGACAGGGGGCCTTCGAGACCCAGTACTTC
CATKGQGAFETQYF
>NA|TRBJ1-1|TRBV10-2|NA
TGCGCCAGCAGTGACAGCGAAAACACTGAAGCTTTCTTT
CASSDSENTEAFF
>TRBD1|TRBJ2-6|TRBV10-1|NA
TGCGCCAGCAGTGAGTCGAAGGGGGCCTTATCGAACTCTGGGGCCAACGTCCTGACTTTC
CASSESKGALSNSGANVLTF
>TRBD1|TRBJ1-1|TRBV29-1|NA
TGCAGCGTTGGCCCCGGACAGGGCATGAACACTGAAGCTTTCTTT
CSVGPGQGMNTEAFF
>TRBD1|TRBJ1-6|TRBV7-3|NA
TGTGCCAGCAGCCTACAGGCAGGGGGAAATTCACCCCTCCACTTT
CASSLQAGGNSPLHF
>NA|TRBJ1-5|TRBV24-1|NA
TGTGCCACCAGTGATTCTTCGACAGGCGGGCCCCAGCATTTT
CATSDSSTGGPQHF
>NA|TRBJ1-1|TRBV9|NA
TGTGCCAGCAGCGTAGCAGGCTTAGGGGAAGAAGCTTTCTTT
CASSVAGLGEEAFF
>NA|TRBJ2-2|TRBV19|NA
TGTGCCAGTAGAAAGTACAGGGCGGATTGGGGCACCGGGGAGCTGTTTTTT
CASRKYRADWGTGELFF
>NA|TRBJ1-1|TRBV3-1/TRBV3-2|once
TGTGCCAGCAGCCCGAGCGGCGTTGAAGCTTTCTTT
CASSPSGVEAFF
>TRBD2|TRBJ2-1|TRBV5-6|NA
TGTGCCAGCAGCACGAATAGCGGGAGGGCCGGTGAGCAGTTCTTC
CASSTNSGRAGEQFF